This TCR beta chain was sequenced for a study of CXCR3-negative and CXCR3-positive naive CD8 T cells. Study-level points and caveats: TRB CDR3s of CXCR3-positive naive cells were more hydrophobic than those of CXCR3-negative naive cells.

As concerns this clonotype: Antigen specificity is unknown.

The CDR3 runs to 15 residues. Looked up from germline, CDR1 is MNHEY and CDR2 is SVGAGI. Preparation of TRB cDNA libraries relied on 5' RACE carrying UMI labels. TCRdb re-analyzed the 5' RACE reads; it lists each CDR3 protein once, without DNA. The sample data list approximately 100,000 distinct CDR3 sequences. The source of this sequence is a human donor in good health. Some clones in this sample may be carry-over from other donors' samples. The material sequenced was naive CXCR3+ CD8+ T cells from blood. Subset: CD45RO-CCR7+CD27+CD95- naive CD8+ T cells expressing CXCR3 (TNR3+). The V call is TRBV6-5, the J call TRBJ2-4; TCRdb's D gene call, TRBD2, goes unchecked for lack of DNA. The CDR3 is CASSYSGPRGNIQYF.